The clone carrying this T cell receptor (beta chain) came up a few times. The antigen is undetermined. The data stem from a study of CD8+CD57+ T cells in acquired aplastic anemia. At the level of the study: Sorted CD4+ and CD8+ cell DNA averaged about 3 ug.

The sequenced patients had an expansion of CD8+CD57+ cells seen by flow cytometry. A severe acquired aplastic anemia diagnosis applied to all patients. Template material for TCR beta VDJ and CDR3 profiling consisted of genomic DNA. TCRdb reanalysed the reads using MiXCR and keeps one entry per CDR3 protein. The repertoire holds 300,000 or so distinct CDR3 sequences, 50% to 65% seen once, with 1% to 1.5% in the top ten. Study-wide results and caveats: Shared by patients and controls, 25 to 35 CD8+ CDR3s were abundant in patients. The study found no significant CD8+ Simpson's diversity difference between patients and controls.

This CDR3 spans 16 amino acids. With V trimmed by 1 base and J by 2 bases, 7 bases remained unmatched. Germline CDR1 SGHRS, CDR2 YFSETQ. The sample consisted of sorted CD4+, CD8+, or CD8+CD57+ T cells (not recorded which) from PBMCs. V gene TRBV5-1 combines with J gene TRBJ1-2, with 8 bases aligning to TRBD1. The TCR was taken from a human donor with aplastic anemia. CDR3 coding DNA: TGCGCCAGCAGCTTGTGGCCAGGGGGCCACAACTATGGCTACACCTTC. Translation: CASSLWPGGHNYGYTF.